Listed here are 2 T cell receptor beta chains from one sample, sequenced in a study of blood T cell dynamics during melanoma immunotherapy. This table comes from immunoSEQ multiplex PCR, and its TCRdb copy is limited to in-frame clones, with some not included. Of 5,000 to 7,500 clones listed, roughly 90% are singletons. Time point indicated: week 3, after first cycle of checkpoint inhibitor. This material consisted of blood, taken from a patient treated with checkpoint blockade. These receptors were obtained from a human donor with melanoma.

This chain joins TRBV7-9 and TRBJ2-5, with D possibly being TRBD2 (6 bases). Between the trimmed V and J ends, which lost 2 bases and 5 bases, there was a span of 12 bases. The CDR3 covers 14 residues. Looked up from germline, CDR1 is SEHNR and CDR2 is FQNEAQ (reference sequence). CDR3 sequence (DNA): TGTGCCAGCAGCTTATTTGGGGGACTGGAGACCCAGTACTTC. Its translation is CASSLFGGLETQYF.

This chain joins TRBV7-6 and TRBJ2-5; TRBD2 might be the D (5 bases). Germline lookup yields CDR1 SGHVS and CDR2 FNYEAQ. V shed 4 bases and J shed 2 bases, with 17 bases lying between them. This CDR3 has 16 amino acids. In DNA, the CDR3 is TGTGCCAGCAGCTCATCCCCGCGGGCGGATCAAGAGACCCAGTACTTC. It is translated as CASSSSPRADQETQYF. Based on the CDR3 plus reference TRBV7-6 and TRBJ2-5, the full variable domain is GAGVSQSPRYKVTKRGQDVALRCDPISGHVSLYWYRQALGQGPEFLTYFNYEAQQDKSGLPNDRFSAERPEGSISTLTIQRTEQRDSAMYRCASSSSPRADQETQYFGPGTRLLVL.